Listed here are 3 T cell receptor beta chains from one sample, sequenced in a study of neoadjuvant anti-PD-1 for oral cavity cancer. TCRdb keeps only in-frame clones here, not all; method: immunoSEQ multiplex PCR. Seen here are around 30,000 clones, about 87% observed once, and the top ten hold roughly 3.6%. The sample consisted of PBMCs, taken before nivolumab (anti-PD-1) treatment. The source of these receptors is a person between 35 and 79 years old with oral cavity squamous cell carcinoma.

This chain connects TRBV5-1 to TRBJ1-1; 10 nucleotides line up with TRBD1. J lost 5 bases, V lost 3 bases, and 7 bases had no gene match. This CDR3 has 15 residues. In germline, CDR1 is SGHRS, CDR2 YFSETQ. The CDR3 DNA follows: TGCGCCAGCAGCTCCCTCGGGACAGGGGAAACTGAAGCTTTCTTT. Protein product: CASSSLGTGETEAFF.

The gene calls are TRBV19 and TRBJ1-6; TRBD1 matches 9 bases. Germline loops: CDR1 LNHDA, CDR2 SQIVND (reference sequence). The CDR3 runs to 16 residues. J gave up 10 bases and V 3 bases, and 10 bases lay outside the gene matches. CDR3 protein: CASSIGQGIFESPLHF. Here the CDR3 DNA reads TGTGCCAGTAGTATCGGACAGGGGATTTTCGAGTCACCCCTCCACTTT.

J is TRBJ2-1 and V is TRBV4-3; D not resolved. CDR1 is LGHNA, CDR2 YSLEER, per germline. This CDR3 comprises 17 residues. V dropped 0 bases and J dropped 0 bases, with 12 bases sitting between them. The CDR3 is CASSQEPPSSSYNEQFF. Written as DNA, the CDR3 is TGCGCCAGCAGCCAAGAGCCCCCCTCCAGCTCCTACAATGAGCAGTTCTTC.